The 32 T cell receptor beta chains in this list originate from one sample, sequenced in a study of blood T cells in healthy people across ages. It was with a sample-barcoded 5' primer and a J-beta primer mix that a second PCR of roughly 7 to 12 cycles was run. A single record per CDR3 protein comes from TCRdb applying MiXCR to the 5' RACE reads. The sample has about 930,000 distinct CDR3 sequences, around 29% seen once; the top ten hold roughly a tenth. This sample was also put to use in a study of T cells of mothers and their children.

Sequencing input: blood. The source of these receptors is a woman in her 40s in good health.

This clonotype has just a few counts. The chain couples TRBV12-3 or TRBV12-4 to TRBJ1-3; D remains unclear. V shed 3 bases and J shed 4 bases, with 7 bases lying between them. This CDR3 region has 13 residues. The CDR3 here is CASSLSAGNTIYF. CDR3 bases: TGTGCCAGCAGTTTGTCAGCGGGAAACACCATATATTTT.

The chain combines TRBV29-1 with TRBJ1-4; D call uncertain. This CDR3 has 13 residues. V was clipped by 4 bases and J by 11 bases, with 17 bases between them. Looked up from germline, CDR1 is SQVTM and CDR2 is ANQGSEA. The CDR3 here is CSVGKGALEKLFF. Written as DNA, the CDR3 is TGCAGCGTTGGTAAGGGCGCTTTGGAGAAACTGTTTTTT.

V and J are TRBV9 and TRBJ2-1; 8 bases are a match to TRBD1. Losses at the gene ends were 3 bases for V and 5 bases for J; bases not matched to a gene: 7. This CDR3 spans 15 amino acids. Per the germline V gene, CDR1 is SGDLS and CDR2 is YYNGEE. In DNA, the CDR3 is TGTGCCAGCAGCGGCCGGACAGGGATCGACAATGAGCAGTTCTTC. Translated: CASSGRTGIDNEQFF.

The chain couples TRBV14 to TRBJ1-2; D ambiguous. CDR1 is SGHDN, CDR2 FVKESK, per germline. The CDR3 runs to 16 residues. Between the trimmed V and J ends, which lost 4 bases and 0 bases, there was a span of 15 bases. CDR3 residues: CASSPLGSRANYGYTF. Here the CDR3 DNA reads TGTGCCAGCAGCCCCTTAGGGTCTCGAGCTAACTATGGCTACACCTTC.

The genes are TRBV20-1 and TRBJ1-5; 9 positions agree with TRBD1. The CDR3 runs 14 residues. Germline values: CDR1 DFQATT, CDR2 SNEGSKA (reference sequence). The junction had 5 bases not matched to a gene; V was cut back by 4 bases and J by 4 bases. In DNA, the CDR3 is TGCAGTGCTAAGAATGGACAGGGGAATCAGCCCCAGCATTTT. It yields the protein CSAKNGQGNQPQHF.

This clonotype was counted only a few times. This chain connects TRBV6-2 or TRBV6-3 to TRBJ1-2; TRBD1 matches 11 bases. V lost 5 bases, J lost 4 bases, and 9 bases stayed unmatched. This CDR3 spans 16 amino acids. Germline CDR1 is MNHEY and CDR2 is SVGEGT. The CDR3 DNA reads as TGTGCCAGCAGTCCCGGACAGGGGGCGAACGGCTATGGCTACACCTTC. Amino acid sequence: CASSPGQGANGYGYTF.

There are a few counts of this clonotype. This sequence joins TRBV7-9 and TRBJ2-2, with D possibly called TRBD1 or TRBD2 (5 bases each). In germline, CDR1 is SEHNR, CDR2 FQNEAQ (reference sequence). The CDR3 consists of 15 residues. V lost 2 bases, J lost 4 bases, and 11 bases lay in between. The CDR3 DNA is TGTGCCAGCAGCTTACGCCGGGACCCCACCGGGGAGCTGTTTTTT. It encodes CASSLRRDPTGELFF.

For the CDR3, the DNA is TGTGCCAGCAGCGAGGGAAGAGGCGGGAGTGAGAATGAGCAGTTCTTC. It specifies CASSEGRGGSENEQFF. The chain has TRBV9 and TRBJ2-1; 7 nucleotides agree with TRBD2. V trimming: 3 bases; J trimming: 7 bases; junction bases outside the gene matches: 13. The CDR3 is 16 residues long. Germline V gene lookup returns CDR1 SGDLS and CDR2 YYNGEE. Drawing the rest from reference TRBV9 and TRBJ2-1, the complete variable domain is DSGVTQTPKHLITATGQRVTLRCSPRSGDLSVYWYQQSLDQGLQFLIQYYNGEERAKGNILERFSAQQFPDLHSELNLSSLELGDSALYFCASSEGRGGSENEQFFGPGTRLTVL.

This clonotype was observed once. This chain uses TRBV7-9 with TRBJ1-1; tentative D call: TRBD1 (6 bases). The V gene's germline CDR1 is SEHNR and CDR2 FQNEAQ (reference sequence). The V and J ends lost 6 bases and 4 bases respectively, with 21 bases between them. The CDR3 contains 16 residues. CDR3 sequence reads: CASRGGQLKVGTEAFF. CDR3 bases: TGTGCCAGCAGGGGTGGACAGTTAAAGGTTGGCACTGAAGCTTTCTTT.

On this clonotype itself: The junction departs from germline at one end; a sequencing error may be responsible. V usage is TRBV7-3 and J usage is TRBJ2-1, with 9 bases matching TRBD1. Germline lookup yields CDR1 SGHTA and CDR2 FQGTGA. The CDR3 sequence is 18 residues long. The CDR3 DNA reads TGTACCAGCAGCTTGGTTGGTACAGGGGGCCTCTCCTACAATGAGCAGTTCTTC. It codes for CTSSLVGTGGLSYNEQFF.

This clonotype was seen ten or more times. CDR3 loop: CASSSVGGANVLTF. CDR3 sequence (DNA): TGTGCCAGTAGCTCGGTCGGAGGGGCCAACGTCCTGACTTTC. The J gene is TRBJ2-6, the V gene TRBV19; D unclear. This CDR3 contains 14 residues. The germline V gene has CDR1 LNHDA and CDR2 SQIVND (reference sequence). Trimming stripped 6 bases from V and 4 bases from J, with 10 bases between.

This clonotype showed up many times. This chain connects TRBV7-8 to TRBJ2-7, with D hard to call. This CDR3 has 16 residues. Germline V gene lookup returns CDR1 SGHVS and CDR2 FQNEAQ. V dropped 0 bases and J dropped 0 bases, with 12 bases sitting between them. The CDR3 here is CASSLAQAGASYEQYF. The DNA of the CDR3 is TGTGCCAGCAGCTTAGCGCAGGCAGGCGCCTCCTACGAGCAGTACTTC.

The chain links TRBV3-1 to TRBJ1-2; unclear D gene. This CDR3 is built from 14 residues. CDR1 and CDR2 (germline): LGHDT, YNNKEL (reference sequence). The V end was cut by 3 bases, the J end by 7 bases, with 15 bases between. For the CDR3, the DNA is TGTGCCAGCAGCCAGGCCTACAAGGGAGGTGGCTACACCTTC. Translated: CASSQAYKGGGYTF. The full variable domain, its missing parts supplied by reference TRBV3-1 and TRBJ1-2, is DTAVSQTPKYLVTQMGNDKSIKCEQNLGHDTMYWYKQDSKKFLKIMFSYNNKELIINETVPNRFSPKSPDKAHLNLHINSLELGDSAVYFCASSQAYKGGGYTFGSGTRLTVV.

This clonotype was counted a few times. The CDR3 nucleotides are TGCGCCAGCAGCCAAGATTTGCCCGGGCACACTGAAGCTTTCTTT. This translates into CASSQDLPGHTEAFF. The chain has TRBV4-1 and TRBJ1-1; D is uncertain. V lost 0 bases, J lost 3 bases, and 11 bases lay in between. The CDR3 has 15 amino acids. The germline V gene has CDR1 MGHRA and CDR2 YSYEKL.

The chain combines TRBV3-1 with TRBJ1-3, with D unresolved. CDR1 and CDR2 (germline): LGHDT, YNNKEL (reference sequence). The ends were cut back, 1 base at V and 4 bases at J, with 11 bases in the middle. The CDR3 totals 15 residues. The CDR3 bases are TGTGCCAGCAGCCAAGTAACCGTTTTAGGAAACACCATATATTTT. It specifies CASSQVTVLGNTIYF.

This clonotype was seen ten or more times. The V and J genes are TRBV7-2 and TRBJ2-7, with 8 bases aligning to TRBD1. With 5 bases clipped from V and 5 bases from J, the junction kept 14 bases outside the gene matches. Looked up from germline, CDR1 is SGHTA and CDR2 is FQGNSA. CDR3 length equals 16 residues. CDR3: CASSLLGQGYINEQYF. In DNA, the CDR3 is TGTGCCAGCAGCCTTCTAGGACAGGGTTATATTAACGAGCAGTACTTC.

This clonotype was detected only once. The chain links TRBV7-2 to TRBJ2-3; 8 positions agree with TRBD2. J lost 6 bases, V lost 1 base, and 12 bases had no gene match. From germline, CDR1 is SGHTA and CDR2 FQGNSA. This CDR3 has 17 amino acids. The CDR3 sequence: CASSLVVQRGLEDTQYF. The CDR3 coding sequence is TGTGCCAGCAGCTTAGTGGTCCAGCGGGGGCTCGAGGATACGCAGTATTTT.

This clonotype was observed a handful of times. V gene TRBV18 combines with J gene TRBJ2-1; tentative D call: TRBD2 (5 bases). The CDR3 runs to 13 residues. Germline-derived CDR1 and CDR2 are KGHSH and LQKENI. The V gene lost 5 bases and the J gene lost 6 bases, with 11 bases spanning the gap. The CDR3 DNA sequence: TGTGCCAGCTCATATTTGACTACCAATGAGCAGTTCTTC. Residues: CASSYLTTNEQFF.

The chain employs TRBV10-2 and TRBJ2-7; 7 bases agree with TRBD1. The J call may not be correct, given that the DNA end is closer to TRBJ2-4. Per germline, CDR1 WSHSY and CDR2 SAAADI. This CDR3 has 14 amino acids. Here the CDR3 reads CASSASGTVDIQYF. CDR3 nucleotides: TGCGCCAGCAGTGCCTCCGGGACAGTCGACATTCAGTACTTC.

The chain employs TRBV30 and TRBJ2-5, with D hard to call. The germline CDR1 and CDR2 sequences are GTSNPN and SVGIG (reference sequence). The CDR3 totals 13 residues. V lost 3 bases to trimming and J lost 1 base, with 9 bases between them. Here the CDR3 DNA reads TGTGCCTGGAGAAGGCCAGCCCAAGAGACCCAGTACTTC. This gives the protein CAWRRPAQETQYF. The variable domain in full, with the rest retrieved from reference TRBV30 and TRBJ2-5, is SQTIHQWPATLVQPVGSPLSLECTVEGTSNPNLYWYRQAAGRGLQLLFYSVGIGQISSEVPQNLSASRPQDRQFILSSKKLLLSDSGFYLCAWRRPAQETQYFGPGTRLLVL.

This clonotype has just a few counts. The chain uses TRBV6-6 and TRBJ2-1; weak D call: TRBD2 (5 bases). Germline V gene lookup returns CDR1 MNHNY and CDR2 SVGAGI (reference sequence). CDR3 length equals 16 residues. The V end was cut by 5 bases, the J end by 0 bases, with 14 bases between. For the CDR3, the DNA is TGTGCCAGCAGTAACCCTGGCGGAGGCTCCTACAATGAGCAGTTCTTC. This codes for CASSNPGGGSYNEQFF.

This rearrangement joins TRBV27 to TRBJ2-1; D remains ambiguous. The CDR3 has 11 residues. Trimming stripped 6 bases from V and 8 bases from J, with 8 bases between. CDR1 is MNHEY and CDR2 is SMNVEV in the germline V gene (reference sequence). The CDR3 sequence is CASRRQDEQFF. CDR3 DNA: TGTGCCAGCAGGCGTCAGGATGAGCAGTTCTTC.

This clonotype was observed at least ten times. The rearrangement joins TRBV28 to TRBJ1-5, with D possibly matching TRBD1 (5 bases). Germline assignment: CDR1 MDHEN and CDR2 SYDVKM. Deletions cut 6 bases from V and 6 bases from J, with 15 bases between. The CDR3 sequence is 14 residues long. Here the CDR3 reads CASSRRGSGQPQHF. CDR3 nucleotides: TGTGCCAGCAGCCGCCGGGGGTCGGGTCAGCCCCAGCATTTT.

The genes are TRBV28 and TRBJ2-5; no firm D call. There are 14 residues in the CDR3. Germline CDR1 and CDR2: MDHEN and SYDVKM. The ends were cut back, 6 bases at V and 2 bases at J, with 13 bases in the middle. This CDR3 is CASSTRVRQETQYF. The CDR3, as DNA: TGTGCCAGCAGCACCCGAGTGCGGCAAGAGACCCAGTACTTC. Full variable domain (rest looked up from reference TRBV28 and TRBJ2-5): DVKVTQSSRYLVKRTGEKVFLECVQDMDHENMFWYRQDPGLGLRLIYFSYDVKMKEKGDIPEGYSVSREKKERFSLILESASTNQTSMYLCASSTRVRQETQYFGPGTRLLVL.

This clonotype was observed a few times. The chain is built from TRBV20-1 and TRBJ1-6; D call uncertain. Germline assignment: CDR1 DFQATT and CDR2 SNEGSKA (reference sequence). The germline V and J ends were trimmed by 0 bases and 8 bases, with 11 bases remaining between them. The CDR3 is 14 amino acids. CDR3 bases: TGCAGTGCTAGAGATCTCCTTGGAGATTCACCCCTCCACTTT. Residues: CSARDLLGDSPLHF.

For this clonotype: A junction end diverges from the germline sequence, so it may reflect a read error. The V gene is TRBV12-3 or TRBV12-4, the J gene TRBJ2-7; a possible D gene is TRBD1 (7 bases). The CDR3 extends over 11 amino acids. The CDR3 loop reads CTSRGDYEQYF. The CDR3 region has the DNA TGTACCAGCAGGGGGGACTACGAGCAGTACTTC.

This clonotype was observed at least ten times. The chain links TRBV7-3 to TRBJ1-6, with 9 bases aligning to TRBD1. The CDR3 loop spans 16 amino acids. In germline, CDR1 is SGHTA, CDR2 FQGTGA. After removal of 5 bases from V and 9 bases from J, the junction contained 11 bases not matched to a gene. CDR3: CASSRQGGLSGSPLHF. In nucleotides, the CDR3 is TGTGCCAGCAGCCGACAGGGGGGACTGTCGGGTTCACCCCTCCACTTT.

This clonotype was found many times. The chain recombines TRBV7-2 with TRBJ2-7; D possibly corresponds to TRBD1 (6 bases). Trimming took 4 bases from V and 2 from J, leaving 15 bases between them. The germline V gene has CDR1 SGHTA and CDR2 FQGNSA. The CDR3 runs 15 residues. The CDR3 reads CASSWPGRGTYEQYF. As DNA, the CDR3 is TGTGCCAGCAGCTGGCCGGGCAGGGGCACCTACGAGCAGTACTTC.

The chain employs TRBV5-1 and TRBJ2-3, with 12 positions matching TRBD2. CDR3 length: 15 amino acids. Germline-derived CDR1 and CDR2 are SGHRS and YFSETQ. Losses at the gene ends were 3 bases for V and 4 bases for J; bases not matched to a gene: 3. The CDR3 loop reads CASSSTSGGSDTQYF. In nucleotides, the CDR3 is TGCGCCAGCAGCTCCACTAGCGGGGGGTCAGATACGCAGTATTTT.

A single count supports this clonotype. The chain links TRBV11-2 to TRBJ2-3; D perhaps matches TRBD1 (5 bases). Germline V CDR1 and CDR2: SGHAT, FQNNGV. This CDR3 region has 15 residues. Deletions cut 1 base from V and 4 bases from J, with 12 bases between. The CDR3: CASSLVAGLADTQYF. The CDR3 DNA reads as TGTGCCAGCAGCTTAGTCGCAGGGTTGGCAGATACGCAGTATTTT.

There are many counts of this clonotype. The J gene is TRBJ2-1, the V gene TRBV7-3; a weak D match, TRBD1 (6 bases). Trimming left V 5 bases short and J 5 bases short, with 13 bases between. The CDR3 totals 14 residues. Per germline, CDR1 SGHTA and CDR2 FQGTGA. The CDR3 here is CASSPEQGHNEQFF. CDR3 DNA sequence: TGTGCCAGCAGCCCCGAACAGGGCCACAATGAGCAGTTCTTC.

There are a few counts of this clonotype. The chain recombines TRBV7-3 with TRBJ2-1, with 8 bases lining up with TRBD2. The CDR3 has 16 residues. The trim removed 0 bases at V and 7 bases at J, leaving 8 bases unmatched. The germline V gene encodes CDR1 SGHTA and CDR2 FQGTGA. CDR3 in DNA: TGTGCCAGCAGCTTAACGTGGACGGGGGGGGTTAATGAGCAGTTCTTC. Protein product: CASSLTWTGGVNEQFF.